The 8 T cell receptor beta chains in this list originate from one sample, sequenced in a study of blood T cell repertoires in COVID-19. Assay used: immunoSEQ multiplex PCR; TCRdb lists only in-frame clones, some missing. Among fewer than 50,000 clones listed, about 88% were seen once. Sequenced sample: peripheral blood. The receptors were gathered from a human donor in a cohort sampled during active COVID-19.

The CDR3 bases are TGTGCCAGCAGCCAACTTCCTGGCGAGGGTGAAGCTTTCTTT. Amino acid sequence: CASSQLPGEGEAFF. The chain employs TRBV7-9 and TRBJ1-1; D not certain. The CDR3 runs to 14 residues. Germline V gene lookup returns CDR1 SEHNR and CDR2 FQNEAQ (reference sequence). The germline V and J ends were trimmed by 5 bases and 7 bases, with 17 bases remaining between them.

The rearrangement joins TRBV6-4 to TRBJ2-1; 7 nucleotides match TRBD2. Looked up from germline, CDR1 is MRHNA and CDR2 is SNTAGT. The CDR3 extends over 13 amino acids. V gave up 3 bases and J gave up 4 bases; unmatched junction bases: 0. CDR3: CASSEREYNEQFF. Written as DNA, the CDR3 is TGTGCCAGCAGTGAGCGGGAGTACAATGAGCAGTTCTTC.

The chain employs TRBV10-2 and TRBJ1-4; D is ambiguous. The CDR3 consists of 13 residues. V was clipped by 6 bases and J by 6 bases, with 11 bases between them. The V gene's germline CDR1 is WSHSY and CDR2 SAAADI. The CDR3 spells CASRSRRDEKLFF. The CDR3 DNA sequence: TGCGCCAGCAGGAGTAGGCGGGATGAAAAACTGTTTTTT.

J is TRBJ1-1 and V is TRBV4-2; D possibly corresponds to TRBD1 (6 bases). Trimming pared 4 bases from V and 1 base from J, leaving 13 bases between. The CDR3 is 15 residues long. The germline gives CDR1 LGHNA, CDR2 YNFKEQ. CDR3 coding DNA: TGTGCCAGCAGCCTGATGACAGGACAGAACACTGAAGCTTTCTTT. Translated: CASSLMTGQNTEAFF.

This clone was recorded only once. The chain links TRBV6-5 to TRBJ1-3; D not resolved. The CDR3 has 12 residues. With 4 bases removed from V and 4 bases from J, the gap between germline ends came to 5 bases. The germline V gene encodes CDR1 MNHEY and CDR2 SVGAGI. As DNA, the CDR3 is TGTGCCAGCAGTTCACAGGGAAACACCATATATTTT. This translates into CASSSQGNTIYF.

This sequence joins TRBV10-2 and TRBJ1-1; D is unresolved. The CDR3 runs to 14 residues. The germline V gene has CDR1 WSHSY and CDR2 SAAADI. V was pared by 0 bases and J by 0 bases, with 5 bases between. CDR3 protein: CASSESAVNTEAFF. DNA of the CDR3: TGCGCCAGCAGTGAGTCGGCGGTGAACACTGAAGCTTTCTTT.

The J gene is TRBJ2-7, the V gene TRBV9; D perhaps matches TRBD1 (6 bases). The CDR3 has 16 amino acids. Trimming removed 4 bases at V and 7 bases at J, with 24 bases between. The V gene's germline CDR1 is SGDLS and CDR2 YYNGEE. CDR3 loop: CASSFGTSPGWGEQYF. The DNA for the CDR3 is TGTGCCAGCAGCTTCGGGACATCCCCCGGCTGGGGGGAGCAGTACTTC.

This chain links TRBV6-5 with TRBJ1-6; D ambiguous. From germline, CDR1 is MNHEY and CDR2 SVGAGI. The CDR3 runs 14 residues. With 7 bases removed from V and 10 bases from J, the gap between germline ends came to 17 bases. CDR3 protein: CASNPTERRSPLHF. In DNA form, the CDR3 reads TGTGCCAGCAATCCGACGGAGAGGAGATCACCCCTCCACTTT.